These 6 T cell receptor beta chains share one sample of origin, sequenced in a study of blood T cell repertoires in COVID-19. Here immunoSEQ multiplex PCR was the method, and the copy in TCRdb shows in-frame clones only, minus some. The sample yields about 71,000 clones, around nine tenths seen once. The sequencing sample was made of peripheral blood. Receptor source: a human donor in a cohort sampled during active COVID-19.

The J gene is TRBJ2-1, the V gene TRBV10-3, with 9 bases that match TRBD2. The CDR3 spans 16 residues. Per germline, CDR1 ENHRY and CDR2 SYGVKD. The V and J ends lost 3 bases and 4 bases, in that order; junction bases with no gene match: 7. CDR3 in amino acids: CAISEGRAGGYNEQFF. CDR3 DNA: TGTGCCATCAGTGAAGGGAGAGCGGGGGGTTACAATGAGCAGTTCTTC.

This chain connects TRBV27 to TRBJ2-3; tentatively, D is TRBD2 (6 bases). The V gene's germline CDR1 is MNHEY and CDR2 SMNVEV (reference sequence). The V end was cut by 3 bases, the J end by 0 bases, with 16 bases between. The CDR3 covers 17 residues. The CDR3 region is CASSFKGGTPSTDTQYF. For the CDR3, the DNA is TGTGCCAGCAGTTTTAAAGGAGGGACCCCCAGCACAGATACGCAGTATTTT.

The gene calls are TRBV6-5 and TRBJ1-6; unclear D gene. This CDR3 has 15 amino acids. Trimming removed 8 bases at V and 3 bases at J, with 14 bases between. Per the germline V gene, CDR1 is MNHEY and CDR2 is SVGAGI. The CDR3 bases are TGTGCCAGCCGTCGCGAGTTAAGCTATAATTCACCCCTCCACTTT. Amino acids: CASRRELSYNSPLHF.

The rearrangement links TRBV11-3 to TRBJ1-3; D may be TRBD1 (5 bases). Germline V lookup: CDR1 SGHNT, CDR2 YENEEA. V gave up 0 bases and J gave up 1 base, with 22 bases separating them. CDR3 length: 20 amino acids. In nucleotides, the CDR3 is TGTGCCAGCAGCTTAGAAGGGGTCCGGGACGGGGGACCGTCTGGAAACACCATATATTTT. This translates into CASSLEGVRDGGPSGNTIYF.

This chain joins TRBV19 and TRBJ1-2, with 8 bases identical to TRBD1. Trimming cost V 3 bases and J 4 bases; bases outside gene matches: 10. CDR3 length: 16 amino acids. Germline V gene sequence: CDR1 LNHDA, CDR2 SQIVND (reference sequence). CDR3 nucleotide sequence: TGTGCCAGTAGTATCCAGGGGGCGCAGAATCTCTATGGCTACACCTTC. Its protein product is CASSIQGAQNLYGYTF.

This clone was counted a single time. V and J are TRBV6-5 and TRBJ2-2, with a tentative D call TRBD2 (6 bases). The CDR3 covers 14 residues. The V end lost 0 bases, the J end lost 11 bases, and 13 bases lay between the germline ends. In germline, CDR1 is MNHEY, CDR2 SVGAGI. The CDR3 bases are TGTGCCAGCAGTTACTCGGGGGGATTGGGAGAGCTGTTTTTT. It yields the protein CASSYSGGLGELFF.